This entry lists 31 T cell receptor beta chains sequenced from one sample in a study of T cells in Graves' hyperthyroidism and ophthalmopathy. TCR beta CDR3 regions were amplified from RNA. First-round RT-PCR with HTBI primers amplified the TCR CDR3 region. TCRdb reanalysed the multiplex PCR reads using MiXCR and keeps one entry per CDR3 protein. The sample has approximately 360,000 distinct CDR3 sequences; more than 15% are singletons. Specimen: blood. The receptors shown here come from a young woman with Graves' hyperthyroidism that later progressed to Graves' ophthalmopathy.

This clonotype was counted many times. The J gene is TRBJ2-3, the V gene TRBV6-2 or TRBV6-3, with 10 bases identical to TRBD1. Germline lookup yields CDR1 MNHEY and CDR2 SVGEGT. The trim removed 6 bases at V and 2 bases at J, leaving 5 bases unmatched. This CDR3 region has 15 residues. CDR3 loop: CASRNGQGDTDTQYF. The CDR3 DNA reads TGTGCCAGCAGAAACGGACAGGGGGACACAGATACGCAGTATTTT.

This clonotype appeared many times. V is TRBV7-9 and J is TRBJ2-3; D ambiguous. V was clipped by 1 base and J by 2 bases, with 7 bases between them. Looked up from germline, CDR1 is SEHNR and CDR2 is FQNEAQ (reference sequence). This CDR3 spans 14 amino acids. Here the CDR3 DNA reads TGTGCCAGCAGCTTAGAGGGCACCACAGATACGCAGTATTTT. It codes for CASSLEGTTDTQYF.

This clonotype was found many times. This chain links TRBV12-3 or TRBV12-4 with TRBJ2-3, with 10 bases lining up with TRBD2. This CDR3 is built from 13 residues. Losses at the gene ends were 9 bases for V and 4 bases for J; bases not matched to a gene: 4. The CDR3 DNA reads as TGTGCCAGTGAGCGGGAGGGGTCAGATACGCAGTATTTT. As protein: CASEREGSDTQYF.

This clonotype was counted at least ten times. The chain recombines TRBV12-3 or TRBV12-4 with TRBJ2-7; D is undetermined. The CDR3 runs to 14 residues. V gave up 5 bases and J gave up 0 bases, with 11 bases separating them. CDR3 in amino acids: CASSESRSSYEQYF. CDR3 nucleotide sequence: TGTGCCAGCAGTGAATCGAGGTCCTCCTACGAGCAGTACTTC.

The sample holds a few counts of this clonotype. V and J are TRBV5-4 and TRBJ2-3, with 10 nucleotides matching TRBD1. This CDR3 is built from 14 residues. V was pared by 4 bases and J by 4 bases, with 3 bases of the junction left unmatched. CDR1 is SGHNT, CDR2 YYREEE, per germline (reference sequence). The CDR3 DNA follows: TGTGCCAGCAGCCCGGGACAGGGGCCAGATACGCAGTATTTT. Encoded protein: CASSPGQGPDTQYF.

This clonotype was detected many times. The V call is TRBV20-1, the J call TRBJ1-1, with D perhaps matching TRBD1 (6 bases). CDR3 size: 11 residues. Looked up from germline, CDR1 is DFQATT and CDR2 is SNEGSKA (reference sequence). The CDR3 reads CRALRGTEAFF. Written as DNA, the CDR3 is TGCAGAGCCCTCAGGGGCACTGAAGCTTTCTTT.

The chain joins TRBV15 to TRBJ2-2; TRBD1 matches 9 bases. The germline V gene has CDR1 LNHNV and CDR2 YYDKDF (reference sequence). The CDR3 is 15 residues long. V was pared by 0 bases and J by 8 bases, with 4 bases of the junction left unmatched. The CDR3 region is CATSRDPGTGGELFF. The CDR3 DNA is TGTGCCACCAGCAGAGATCCTGGGACAGGGGGGGAGCTGTTTTTT.

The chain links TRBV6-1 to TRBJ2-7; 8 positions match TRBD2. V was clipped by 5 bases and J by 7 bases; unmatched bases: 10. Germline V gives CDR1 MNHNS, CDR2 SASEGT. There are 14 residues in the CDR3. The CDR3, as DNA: TGTGCCAGCAGTTCGACTAGCGACTGGGGAGAGCAGTACTTC. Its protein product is CASSSTSDWGEQYF.

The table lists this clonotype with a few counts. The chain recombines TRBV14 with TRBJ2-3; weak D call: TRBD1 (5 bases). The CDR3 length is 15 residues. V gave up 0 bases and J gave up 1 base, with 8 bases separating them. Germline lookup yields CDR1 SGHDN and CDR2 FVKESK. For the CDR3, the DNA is TGTGCCAGCAGCCAAGATACAGGCGGCACAGATACGCAGTATTTT. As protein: CASSQDTGGTDTQYF.

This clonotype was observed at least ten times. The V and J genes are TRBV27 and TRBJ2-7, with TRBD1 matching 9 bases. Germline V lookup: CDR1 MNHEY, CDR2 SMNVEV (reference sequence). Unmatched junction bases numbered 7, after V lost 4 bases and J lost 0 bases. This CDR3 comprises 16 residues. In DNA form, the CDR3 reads TGTGCCAGCAGTTGGAAAGGGACAGGGAGCTCCTACGAGCAGTACTTC. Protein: CASSWKGTGSSYEQYF.

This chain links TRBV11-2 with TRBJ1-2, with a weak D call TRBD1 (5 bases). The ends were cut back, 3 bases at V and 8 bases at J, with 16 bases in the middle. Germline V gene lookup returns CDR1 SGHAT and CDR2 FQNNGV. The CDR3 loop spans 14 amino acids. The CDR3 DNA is TGTGCCAGCAGCTTTGGGGCTGAGAGAGAGGGCTACACCTTC. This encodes CASSFGAEREGYTF.

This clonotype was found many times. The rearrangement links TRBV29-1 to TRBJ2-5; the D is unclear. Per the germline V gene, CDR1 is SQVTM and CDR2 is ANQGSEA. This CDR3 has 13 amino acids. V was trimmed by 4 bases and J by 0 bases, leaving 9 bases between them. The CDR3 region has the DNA TGCAGCGTTGTTCGCGGCCACCAAGAGACCCAGTACTTC. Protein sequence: CSVVRGHQETQYF.

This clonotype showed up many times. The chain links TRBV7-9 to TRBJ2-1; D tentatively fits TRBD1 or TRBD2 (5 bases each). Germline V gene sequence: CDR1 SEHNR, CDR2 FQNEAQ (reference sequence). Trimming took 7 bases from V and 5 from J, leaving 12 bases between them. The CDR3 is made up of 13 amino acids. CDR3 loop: CASTSRDHNEQFF. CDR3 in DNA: TGTGCCAGCACCTCTAGGGACCACAATGAGCAGTTCTTC. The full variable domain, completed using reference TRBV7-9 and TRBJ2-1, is DTGVSQNPRHKITKRGQNVTFRCDPISEHNRLYWYRQTLGQGPEFLTYFQNEAQLEKSRLLSDRFSAERPKGSFSTLEIQRTEQGDSAMYLCASTSRDHNEQFFGPGTRLTVL.

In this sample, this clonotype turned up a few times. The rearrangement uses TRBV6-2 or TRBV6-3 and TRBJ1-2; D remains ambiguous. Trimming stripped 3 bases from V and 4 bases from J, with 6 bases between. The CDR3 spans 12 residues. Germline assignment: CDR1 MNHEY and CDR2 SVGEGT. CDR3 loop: CASSYKIYGYTF. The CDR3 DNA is TGTGCCAGCAGTTATAAGATCTATGGCTACACCTTC.

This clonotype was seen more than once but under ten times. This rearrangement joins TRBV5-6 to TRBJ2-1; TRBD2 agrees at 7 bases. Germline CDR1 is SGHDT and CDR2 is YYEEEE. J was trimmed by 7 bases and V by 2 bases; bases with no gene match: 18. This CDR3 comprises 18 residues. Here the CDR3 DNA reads TGTGCCAGCAGCTTACTAAGGGAGGGCAGGTTCTCAGGGAATGAGCAGTTCTTC. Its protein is CASSLLREGRFSGNEQFF.

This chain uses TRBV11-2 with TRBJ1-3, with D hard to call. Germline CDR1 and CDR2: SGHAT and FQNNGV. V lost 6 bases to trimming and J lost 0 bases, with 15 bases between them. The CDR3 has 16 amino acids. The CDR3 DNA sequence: TGTGCCAGCAGGGAGGGCCCAGATGGCTCTGGAAACACCATATATTTT. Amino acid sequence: CASREGPDGSGNTIYF.

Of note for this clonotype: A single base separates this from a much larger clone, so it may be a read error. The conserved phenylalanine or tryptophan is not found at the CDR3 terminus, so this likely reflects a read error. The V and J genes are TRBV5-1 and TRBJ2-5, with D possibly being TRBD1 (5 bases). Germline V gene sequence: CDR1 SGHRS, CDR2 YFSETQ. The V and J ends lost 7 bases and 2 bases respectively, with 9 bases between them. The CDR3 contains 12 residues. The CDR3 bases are TGCGCCAGCGGACGGACACAAGAGACCCAGTACCTC. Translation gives CASGRTQETQYL.

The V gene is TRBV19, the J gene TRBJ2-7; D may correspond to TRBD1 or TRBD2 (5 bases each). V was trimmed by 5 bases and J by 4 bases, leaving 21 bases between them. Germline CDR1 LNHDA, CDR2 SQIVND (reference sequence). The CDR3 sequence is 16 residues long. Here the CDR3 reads CASSEYRTGAQYEQYF. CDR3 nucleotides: TGTGCCAGTAGTGAATACAGGACCGGGGCCCAGTACGAGCAGTACTTC.

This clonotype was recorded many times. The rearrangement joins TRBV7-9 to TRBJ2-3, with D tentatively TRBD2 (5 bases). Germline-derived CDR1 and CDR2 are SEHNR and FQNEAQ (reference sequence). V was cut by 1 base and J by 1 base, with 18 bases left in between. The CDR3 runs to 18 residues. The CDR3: CASSLGALLGPRTDTQYF. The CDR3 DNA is TGTGCCAGCAGCTTAGGGGCCCTACTAGGTCCCCGCACAGATACGCAGTATTTT.

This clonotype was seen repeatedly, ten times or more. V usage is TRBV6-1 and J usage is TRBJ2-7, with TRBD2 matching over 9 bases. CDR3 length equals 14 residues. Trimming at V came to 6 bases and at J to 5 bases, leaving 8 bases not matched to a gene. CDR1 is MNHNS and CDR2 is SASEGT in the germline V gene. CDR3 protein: CASRGGLAGHEQYF. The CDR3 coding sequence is TGTGCCAGCAGGGGGGGACTAGCAGGGCACGAGCAGTACTTC.

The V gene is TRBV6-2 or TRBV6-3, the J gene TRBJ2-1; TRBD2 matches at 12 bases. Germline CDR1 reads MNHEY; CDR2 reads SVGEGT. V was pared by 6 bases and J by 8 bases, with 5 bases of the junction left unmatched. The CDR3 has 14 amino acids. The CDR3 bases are TGTGCCAGCAGCCAGGGACTAGCGGGTGATGAGCAGTTCTTC. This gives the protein CASSQGLAGDEQFF.

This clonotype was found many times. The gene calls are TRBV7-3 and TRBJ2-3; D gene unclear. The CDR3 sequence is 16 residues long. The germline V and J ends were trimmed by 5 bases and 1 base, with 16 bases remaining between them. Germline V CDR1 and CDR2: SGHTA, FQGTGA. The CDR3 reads CASSPRLEEGTDTQYF. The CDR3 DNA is TGTGCCAGCAGCCCCCGTCTGGAAGAAGGCACAGATACGCAGTATTTT.

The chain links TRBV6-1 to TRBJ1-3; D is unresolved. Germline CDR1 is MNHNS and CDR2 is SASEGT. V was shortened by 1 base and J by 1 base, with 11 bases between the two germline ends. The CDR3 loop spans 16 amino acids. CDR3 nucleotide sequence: TGTGCCAGCAGTGAAGTCGAGGGCCGATCTGGAAACACCATATATTTT. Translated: CASSEVEGRSGNTIYF.

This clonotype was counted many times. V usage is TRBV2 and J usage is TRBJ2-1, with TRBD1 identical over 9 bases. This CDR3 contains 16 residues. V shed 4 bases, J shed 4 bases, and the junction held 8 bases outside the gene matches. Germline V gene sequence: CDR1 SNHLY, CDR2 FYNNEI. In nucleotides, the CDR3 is TGTGCCAGCAGTGTTACAGGGGGCCTCATTTACAATGAGCAGTTCTTC. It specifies CASSVTGGLIYNEQFF.

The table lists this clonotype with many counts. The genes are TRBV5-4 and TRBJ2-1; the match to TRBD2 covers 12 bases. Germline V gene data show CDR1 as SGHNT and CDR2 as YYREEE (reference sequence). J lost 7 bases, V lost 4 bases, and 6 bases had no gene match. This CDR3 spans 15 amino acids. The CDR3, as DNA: TGTGCCAGCAGCGAGAAGACTAGCGGGAGTAATGAGCAGTTCTTC. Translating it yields CASSEKTSGSNEQFF.

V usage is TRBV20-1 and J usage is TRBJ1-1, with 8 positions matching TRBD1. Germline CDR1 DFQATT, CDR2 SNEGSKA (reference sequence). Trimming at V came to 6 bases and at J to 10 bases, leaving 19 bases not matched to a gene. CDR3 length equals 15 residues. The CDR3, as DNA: TGCAGTGCAGGGGCCCCGGGACAGGTGATTAAGGGAGCTTTCTTT. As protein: CSAGAPGQVIKGAFF.

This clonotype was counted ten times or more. CDR3 sequence: CASNEVNTDTQYF. The CDR3 region has the DNA TGTGCCAGCAATGAGGTGAACACAGATACGCAGTATTTT. The rearrangement links TRBV28 to TRBJ2-3, with D unclear. The CDR3 consists of 13 residues. V dropped 7 bases and J dropped 2 bases, with 10 bases sitting between them. From germline, CDR1 is MDHEN and CDR2 SYDVKM.

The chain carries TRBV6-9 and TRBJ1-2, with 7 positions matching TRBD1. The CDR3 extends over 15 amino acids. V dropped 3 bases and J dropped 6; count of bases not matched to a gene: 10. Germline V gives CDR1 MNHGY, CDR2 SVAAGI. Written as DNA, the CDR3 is TGTGCCAGCAGTTACTACCGGGACAGCAGTGATGGCTACACCTTC. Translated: CASSYYRDSSDGYTF.

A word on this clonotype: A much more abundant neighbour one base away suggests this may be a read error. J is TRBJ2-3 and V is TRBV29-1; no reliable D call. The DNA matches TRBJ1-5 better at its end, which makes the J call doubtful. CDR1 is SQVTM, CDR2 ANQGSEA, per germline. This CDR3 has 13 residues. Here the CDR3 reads CSVELRFTDTQHF. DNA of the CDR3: TGCAGCGTTGAATTGAGGTTTACAGATACGCAGCATTTT.

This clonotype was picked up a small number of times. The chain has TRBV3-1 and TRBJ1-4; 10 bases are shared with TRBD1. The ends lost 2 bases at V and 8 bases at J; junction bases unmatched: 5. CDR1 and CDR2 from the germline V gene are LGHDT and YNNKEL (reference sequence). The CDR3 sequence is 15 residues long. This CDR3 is CASSQPGDRGEKLFF. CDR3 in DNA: TGTGCCAGCAGCCAACCGGGGGACAGGGGCGAAAAACTGTTTTTT.

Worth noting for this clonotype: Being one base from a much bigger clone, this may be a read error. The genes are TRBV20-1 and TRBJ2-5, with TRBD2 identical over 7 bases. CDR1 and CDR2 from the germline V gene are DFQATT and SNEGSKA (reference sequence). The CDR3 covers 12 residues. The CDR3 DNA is TGCAGTGCTAGAGGCGGGAGTGAGACCCAGCACTTC. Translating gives CSARGGSETQHF.